The 26 T cell receptor beta chains reported below all come from one sample, sequenced in a study of blood T cell repertoires in COVID-19. Using immunoSEQ multiplex PCR, the repertoire was profiled, and TCRdb retains in-frame clones only, with some absent. In the table there are hundreds of thousands of clones, roughly 86% of which are singletons. The specimen sequenced was peripheral blood. Source of these receptors: an older woman who had recovered from COVID-19.

The chain uses TRBV6-5 and TRBJ1-1, with D perhaps TRBD1 (5 bases). Germline CDR1 MNHEY, CDR2 SVGAGI. The CDR3 spans 14 residues. Trimming took off 6 bases at V and 1 base at J, with 12 bases between the two ends. The chain's CDR3 is CASSPGSTNTEAFF. The DNA of the CDR3 is TGTGCCAGCAGCCCAGGGTCCACGAACACTGAAGCTTTCTTT.

This chain connects TRBV6-5 to TRBJ1-5; tentatively, D is TRBD1 (6 bases). The CDR3 extends over 15 amino acids. Germline V gene data show CDR1 as MNHEY and CDR2 as SVGAGI. Trimming removed 11 bases at V and 2 bases at J, with 19 bases between. This chain's CDR3 is CALGTTGLGNQPQHF. The CDR3 DNA follows: TGTGCCCTAGGAACCACAGGGCTCGGCAATCAGCCCCAGCATTTT.

This sequence joins TRBV11-2 and TRBJ2-5; the match to TRBD1 covers 8 bases. V shed 3 bases and J 1 base; nucleotides not matched to a gene: 4. This CDR3 has 15 residues. Germline V CDR1 and CDR2: SGHAT, FQNNGV. The CDR3 loop reads CASSFRQGIQETQYF. CDR3 sequence (DNA): TGTGCCAGCAGCTTCCGACAGGGGATCCAAGAGACCCAGTACTTC.

The chain carries TRBV5-5 and TRBJ1-5; D unresolved. CDR3 length equals 13 residues. Germline V gene sequence: CDR1 SGHKS, CDR2 YYEKEE (reference sequence). V was trimmed by 0 bases and J by 7 bases, leaving 8 bases between them. CDR3 loop: CASSLGAGQPQHF. The DNA of the CDR3 is TGTGCCAGCAGCTTGGGCGCGGGGCAGCCCCAGCATTTT.

The chain employs TRBV10-3 and TRBJ1-1, with D hard to call. Germline CDR1 is ENHRY and CDR2 is SYGVKD. The V end lost 7 bases, the J end lost 1 base, and 16 bases lay between the germline ends. This CDR3 is built from 15 residues. CDR3 nucleotide sequence: TGTGCCATCACCGAGAGTATCGGAGAGAACACTGAAGCTTTCTTT. Amino acids: CAITESIGENTEAFF.

The chain joins TRBV20-1 to TRBJ2-7, with 8 bases identical to TRBD2. The length of the CDR3 is 14 residues. The ends lost 3 bases at V and 2 bases at J; junction bases unmatched: 6. Germline V gene lookup returns CDR1 DFQATT and CDR2 SNEGSKA (reference sequence). The DNA of the CDR3 is TGCAGTGCTAGTGTCAGCGGGGGAACCTACGAGCAGTACTTC. Amino acids: CSASVSGGTYEQYF.

V gene TRBV7-2 combines with J gene TRBJ2-7; TRBD2 matches 8 bases. This CDR3 is built from 13 residues. Germline CDR1 and CDR2: SGHTA and FQGNSA. Trimming removed 5 bases from V and 6 bases from J; junction bases left unmatched: 6. Here the CDR3 reads CASSPNREGEQYF. As DNA, the CDR3 is TGTGCCAGCAGCCCGAACCGGGAGGGCGAGCAGTACTTC.

This clone has more than one count but fewer than ten. This chain uses TRBV27 with TRBJ2-7, with TRBD2 matching 8 bases. CDR3 length equals 16 residues. The V and J ends lost 5 bases and 1 base, in that order; junction bases with no gene match: 10. Germline V lookup: CDR1 MNHEY, CDR2 SMNVEV (reference sequence). The DNA for the CDR3 is TGTGCCAGCAGTCCCCTTGGAGCGGGGGAATCCTACGAGCAGTACTTC. It codes for CASSPLGAGESYEQYF.

CDR3 in amino acids: CASSHKEQSSTTGELFF. CDR3 bases: TGCGCCAGCAGTCACAAGGAACAGAGCAGTACCACCGGGGAGCTGTTTTTT. V and J are TRBV23-1 and TRBJ2-2; D unresolved. TRBV23-1 is assigned to the ORF class and has an uncertain function. The ends were cut back, 3 bases at V and 4 bases at J, with 18 bases in the middle. The CDR3 totals 17 residues.

This chain uses TRBV5-1 with TRBJ1-2, with D tentatively TRBD1 (6 bases). This CDR3 is built from 16 residues. Trimming stripped 0 bases from V and 2 bases from J, with 14 bases between. In germline, CDR1 is SGHRS, CDR2 YFSETQ. CDR3 loop: CASSLGTGLRNYGYTF. In DNA form, the CDR3 reads TGCGCCAGCAGCTTGGGTACAGGGCTAAGGAACTATGGCTACACCTTC.

This clone was seen just once. This sequence joins TRBV7-2 and TRBJ2-1, with 9 nucleotides matching TRBD1. CDR3 length equals 16 residues. V shed 1 base and J 7 bases; nucleotides not matched to a gene: 8. In germline, CDR1 is SGHTA, CDR2 FQGNSA. CDR3 DNA sequence: TGTGCCAGCAGCTTAGTTTTCACGGGACAGGGAAATGAGCAGTTCTTC. Its protein is CASSLVFTGQGNEQFF.

The chain combines TRBV7-9 with TRBJ1-3; TRBD1 aligns across 11 bases. The CDR3 covers 18 residues. The V gene's germline CDR1 is SEHNR and CDR2 FQNEAQ (reference sequence). Losses at the gene ends were 3 bases for V and 2 bases for J; bases not matched to a gene: 9. CDR3 loop: CASSFIRQGQGAGNTIYF. The CDR3 nucleotides read TGTGCCAGCAGCTTCATACGCCAGGGACAGGGGGCTGGAAACACCATATATTTT.

V and J are TRBV28 and TRBJ1-5; maybe TRBD1 (5 bases). Germline V CDR1 and CDR2: MDHEN, SYDVKM. This CDR3 comprises 12 residues. Trimming cost V 5 bases and J 7 bases, with 9 bases left between them. In nucleotides, the CDR3 is TGTGCCAGCAGTCAAGGGGTCCAGCCCCAGCATTTT. Its protein is CASSQGVQPQHF.

This chain connects TRBV5-1 to TRBJ1-1; unclear D gene. Trimming took off 0 bases at V and 1 base at J, with 7 bases between the two ends. The germline V gene encodes CDR1 SGHRS and CDR2 YFSETQ. This CDR3 comprises 14 residues. For the CDR3, the DNA is TGCGCCAGCAGCTTGGGGGCACCGAACACTGAAGCTTTCTTT. It is translated as CASSLGAPNTEAFF.

This clone was recorded a few times. The chain carries TRBV2 and TRBJ2-3, with D unresolved. Looked up from germline, CDR1 is SNHLY and CDR2 is FYNNEI. With 3 bases removed from V and 0 bases from J, the gap between germline ends came to 4 bases. This CDR3 contains 13 residues. CDR3 in amino acids: CASSDRSTDTQYF. The CDR3 DNA reads as TGTGCCAGCAGTGACCGGAGCACAGATACGCAGTATTTT.

The chain is built from TRBV21-1 and TRBJ1-1; TRBD1 is the table's D call, not checked against the DNA. TRBV21-1 is assigned pseudogene status. CDR3 length equals 14 residues. The CDR3 region has the DNA TGTGCCAGCAGCAACAGGGATTCTTTCACTGAAGCTTTCTTT. Its translation is CASSNRDSFTEAFF.

V and J are TRBV19 and TRBJ2-7; 7 bases agree with TRBD1. Germline CDR1 and CDR2: LNHDA and SQIVND (reference sequence). The CDR3 covers 15 residues. The junction had 9 bases not matched to a gene; V was cut back by 7 bases and J by 0 bases. CDR3 amino acids: CASKGTWDSSYEQYF. CDR3 nucleotide sequence: TGTGCCAGTAAAGGTACCTGGGACAGCTCCTACGAGCAGTACTTC. Based on the CDR3 plus reference TRBV19 and TRBJ2-7, the full variable domain is DGGITQSPKYLFRKEGQNVTLSCEQNLNHDAMYWYRQDPGQGLRLIYYSQIVNDFQKGDIAEGYSVSREKKESFPLTVTSAQKNPTAFYLCASKGTWDSSYEQYFGPGTRLTVT.

With respect to this clone: At one end, the junction sequence differs from germline, possibly due to a read error. CDR3 DNA sequence: TGTGCTAGCAGCTCCTCCCCGGGACTAGCGGTCCAAGAGACCCAGTACTTC. Protein sequence: CASSSSPGLAVQETQYF. The chain carries TRBV7-7 and TRBJ2-5; 11 bases agree with TRBD2. This CDR3 contains 17 residues. The germline CDR1 and CDR2 sequences are SSHAT and FNYEAQ (reference sequence).

V and J are TRBV5-1 and TRBJ2-7; 7 bases align to TRBD1. This CDR3 has 13 residues. The V gene's germline CDR1 is SGHRS and CDR2 YFSETQ. V gave up 4 bases and J gave up 1 base; unmatched junction bases: 2. CDR3 in DNA: TGCGCCAGCAGCACGGACAGGTCCTACGAGCAGTACTTC. Protein: CASSTDRSYEQYF.

This clone has only a few counts. This chain links TRBV28 with TRBJ2-3; 8 positions match TRBD2. Per the germline V gene, CDR1 is MDHEN and CDR2 is SYDVKM. The CDR3 contains 15 residues. Trimming removed 2 bases from V and 6 bases from J; junction bases left unmatched: 7. The CDR3 DNA reads as TGTGCCAGCAGTTTAACGGGGGGGGCCGGTGATACGCAGTATTTT. Translation gives CASSLTGGAGDTQYF. Based on the CDR3 plus reference TRBV28 and TRBJ2-3, the full variable domain is DVKVTQSSRYLVKRTGEKVFLECVQDMDHENMFWYRQDPGLGLRLIYFSYDVKMKEKGDIPEGYSVSREKKERFSLILESASTNQTSMYLCASSLTGGAGDTQYFGPGTRLTVL.

This clone was detected a few times. The V and J genes are TRBV5-1 and TRBJ2-5; D unresolved. V was clipped by 0 bases and J by 1 base, with 13 bases between them. The V gene's germline CDR1 is SGHRS and CDR2 YFSETQ. CDR3 length: 16 residues. In DNA form, the CDR3 reads TGCGCCAGCAGCTTGGGAGTCCTTAAAACCCAAGAGACCCAGTACTTC. This gives the protein CASSLGVLKTQETQYF.

CDR3 residues: CASRGRADTQYF. The DNA of the CDR3 is TGTGCCAGCAGGGGCAGGGCAGATACGCAGTATTTT. The chain employs TRBV12-3 or TRBV12-4 and TRBJ2-3; a possible D gene is TRBD1 (5 bases). CDR3 length: 12 amino acids. The V end lost 6 bases, the J end lost 4 bases, and 8 bases lay between the germline ends.

The V and J genes are TRBV11-2 and TRBJ2-5; D is unclear. Between the trimmed V and J ends, which lost 2 bases and 7 bases, there was a span of 14 bases. The CDR3 spans 14 residues. Germline V CDR1 and CDR2: SGHAT, FQNNGV. CDR3 residues: CASSLLSFPRTQYF. The CDR3, as DNA: TGTGCCAGCAGCTTACTTAGCTTCCCAAGGACCCAGTACTTC.

V and J are TRBV18 and TRBJ2-5; D may be TRBD1 (6 bases). The CDR3 contains 16 residues. V dropped 5 bases and J dropped 4 bases, with 20 bases sitting between them. Germline V gene sequence: CDR1 KGHSH, CDR2 LQKENI. The CDR3 region is CASSSNRDRSVETQYF. CDR3 sequence (DNA): TGTGCCAGCTCATCGAACAGGGATCGATCTGTAGAGACCCAGTACTTC.

V gene TRBV6-2 or TRBV6-3 combines with J gene TRBJ1-1; 8 positions agree with TRBD1. Germline V gene data show CDR1 as MNHEY and CDR2 as SVGEGT. CDR3 length: 14 residues. Trimming at V came to 5 bases and at J to 4 bases, leaving 6 bases not matched to a gene. CDR3 sequence: CASSTQGASTEAFF. In nucleotides, the CDR3 is TGTGCCAGCAGTACTCAGGGGGCCAGCACTGAAGCTTTCTTT.

This clone is a singleton in its sample. CDR3 in DNA: TGTGCCAGCAGCCAAGATCGCCAGGGTTATGGCTACACCTTC. The encoded protein is CASSQDRQGYGYTF. The V call is TRBV3-1 (or the pseudogene TRBV3-2), the J call TRBJ1-2; D is possibly TRBD1 (5 bases). Germline CDR1 is LGHDT and CDR2 is YNNKEL (reference sequence). V gave up 0 bases and J gave up 5 bases, with 10 bases separating them. The CDR3 has 14 amino acids.